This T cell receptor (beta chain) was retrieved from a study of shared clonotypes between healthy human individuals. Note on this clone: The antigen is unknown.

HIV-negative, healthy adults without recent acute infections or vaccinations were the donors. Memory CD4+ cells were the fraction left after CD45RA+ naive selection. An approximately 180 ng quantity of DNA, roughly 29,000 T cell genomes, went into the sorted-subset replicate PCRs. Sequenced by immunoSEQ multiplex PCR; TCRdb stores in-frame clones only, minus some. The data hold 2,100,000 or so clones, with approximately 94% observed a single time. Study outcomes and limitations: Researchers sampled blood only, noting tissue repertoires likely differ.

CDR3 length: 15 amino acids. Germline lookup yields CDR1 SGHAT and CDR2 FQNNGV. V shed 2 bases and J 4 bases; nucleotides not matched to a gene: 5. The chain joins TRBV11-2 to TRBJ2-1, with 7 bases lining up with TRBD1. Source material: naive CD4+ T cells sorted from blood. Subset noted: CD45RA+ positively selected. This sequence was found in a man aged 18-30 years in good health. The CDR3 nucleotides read TGTGCCAGCAGCTTACAGACAGGGATTTACAATGAGCAGTTCTTC. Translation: CASSLQTGIYNEQFF.